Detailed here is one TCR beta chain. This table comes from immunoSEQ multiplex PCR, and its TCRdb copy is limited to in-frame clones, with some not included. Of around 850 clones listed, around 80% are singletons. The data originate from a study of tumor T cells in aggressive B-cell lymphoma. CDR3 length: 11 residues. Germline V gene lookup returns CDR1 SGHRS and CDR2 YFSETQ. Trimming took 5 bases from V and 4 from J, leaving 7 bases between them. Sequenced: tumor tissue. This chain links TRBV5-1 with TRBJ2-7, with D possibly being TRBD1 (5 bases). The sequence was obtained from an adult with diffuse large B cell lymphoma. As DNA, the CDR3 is TGCGCCAGCAGGGACAATTACGAGCAGTACTTC. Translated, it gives CASRDNYEQYF.